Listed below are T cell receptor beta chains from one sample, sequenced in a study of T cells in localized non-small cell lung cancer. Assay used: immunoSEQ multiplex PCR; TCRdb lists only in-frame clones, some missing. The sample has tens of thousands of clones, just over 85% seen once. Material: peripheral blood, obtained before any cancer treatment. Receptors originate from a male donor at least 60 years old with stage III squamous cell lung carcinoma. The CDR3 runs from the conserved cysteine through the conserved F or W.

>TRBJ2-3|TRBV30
CAWNLMSAGTDTQYF
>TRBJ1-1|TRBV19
CASSTRRAVWTEAFF
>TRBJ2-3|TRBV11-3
CASSPRGPSGTDTQYF
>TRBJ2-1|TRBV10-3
CAISESMSGRGNEQFF
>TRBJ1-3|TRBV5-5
CASSLTGAMELGNTIYF
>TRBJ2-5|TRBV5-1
CASSPAGLEWETQYF
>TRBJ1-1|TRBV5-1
CASSLGARSNTEAFF
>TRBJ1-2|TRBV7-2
CASTLRGDGYTF
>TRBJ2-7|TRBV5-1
CASSRGGSSNEQYF
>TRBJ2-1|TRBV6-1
CASSESGLAGTEQFF
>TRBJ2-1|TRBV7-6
CASSLGPATSGGTNEQFF
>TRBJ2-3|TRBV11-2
CASRPGTAADTQYF
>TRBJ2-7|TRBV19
CASSMGAGQGKIGEQYF
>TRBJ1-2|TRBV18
CASSPDPRDYGYTF
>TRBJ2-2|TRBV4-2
CASSQVSGLAGSTGELFF
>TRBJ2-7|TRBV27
CASSSRGTGPYEQYF
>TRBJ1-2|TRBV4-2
CASSQESGAYGYTF
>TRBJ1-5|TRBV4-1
CASSQVTRGPRQPQHF
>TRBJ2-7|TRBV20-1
CSAGLRYEQYF
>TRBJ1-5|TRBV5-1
CASSLGQGSYQPQHF
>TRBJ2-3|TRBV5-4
CASSLGPPPDTQYF
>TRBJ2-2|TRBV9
CASSVVKKGGTGELFF
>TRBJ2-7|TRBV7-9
CASSKRQGDTYEQYF
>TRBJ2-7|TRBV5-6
CASSLAGGFFSYEQYF
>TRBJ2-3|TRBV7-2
CASRQGRRADTQYF
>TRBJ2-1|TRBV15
CATSRLAGGGYEQFF
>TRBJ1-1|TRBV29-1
CSVPGFTEAFF
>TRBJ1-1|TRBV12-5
CASGSPNTEAFF
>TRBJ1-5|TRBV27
CASSFGAGNQPQHF
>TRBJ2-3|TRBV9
CASSVVGGTSGRDTQYF
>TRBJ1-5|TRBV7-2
CASSSDILSNQPQHF
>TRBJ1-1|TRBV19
CASSTRIGPQRAFF
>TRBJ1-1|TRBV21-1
CASSTQGVKGTEAFF
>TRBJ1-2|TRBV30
CAWRDYQTKHGYTF
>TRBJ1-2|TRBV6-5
CASSYSRQFYGYTF
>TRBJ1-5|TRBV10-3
CAISRGSNQPQHF
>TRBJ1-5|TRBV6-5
CASSNGQRNQPQHF
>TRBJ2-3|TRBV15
CATSRGSKSGADTQYF
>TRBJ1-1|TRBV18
CASSPPSGNTEAFF
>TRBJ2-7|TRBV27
CASSFRATEGISYEQYF
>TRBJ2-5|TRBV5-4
CASSLRAGGGSETQYF
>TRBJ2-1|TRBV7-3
CASSLNQRGGYNEQFF
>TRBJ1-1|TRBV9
CASSPRTGGEAFF
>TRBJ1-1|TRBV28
CASSAWSTEAFF
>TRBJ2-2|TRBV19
CASSRAGSNTGELFF
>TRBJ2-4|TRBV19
CASSMDRGNIQYF